The entry below describes one TCR beta chain. No antigen is known for it. Execution of the assay was at deep level. Some clones are missing from TCRdb's copy, which holds only in-frame ones; the method was immunoSEQ multiplex PCR. The sample lists over 2 million clones; around 92% were seen once. This entry belongs to a study of shared clonotypes between healthy human individuals. The study, taken as a whole, reports: Generally, naive subsets came out with larger estimated richness than memory subsets. Sharing across four donors was highest in naive CD4 (roughly 5%) and lowest in memory CD8 (around 0.4%).

Every one of the donors was a Caucasian adult that lived in Nashville, Tennessee. Sequencing was performed on naive CD4+ T cells from PBMCs. The sample's subset: CD45RA+ positively selected. The clonotype was recovered from a man aged 18 to 30 in good health. Some clones in this sample may be carry-over from other donors' samples.

The CDR3 coding sequence is TGTGCCAGCAGCCCGAGGGGACTAGCGGGACCCACTAGCACAGATACGCAGTATTTT. It translates to CASSPRGLAGPTSTDTQYF. This chain connects TRBV7-8 to TRBJ2-3; 13 bases map to TRBD2. The V gene end was trimmed by 5 bases and the J gene end by 0 bases; junction bases not matched to a gene: 11. Germline CDR1 SGHVS, CDR2 FQNEAQ. The CDR3 is made up of 19 amino acids.